One and the same sample provided the 5 T cell receptor beta chains below, sequenced in a study of blood T cell repertoires in COVID-19. TCRdb's copy holds only in-frame clones and misses some; the assay was immunoSEQ multiplex PCR. Counted here are 150,000 or so clones, roughly 84% occurring once; the ten biggest clones make up roughly 0.62%. Sequencing input: peripheral blood. The receptor source for this set is a man in his sixties with COVID-19, enrolled during active disease.

This clone is a singleton in its sample. The genes are TRBV5-1 and TRBJ1-1, with D maybe TRBD1 (5 bases). Germline V gene sequence: CDR1 SGHRS, CDR2 YFSETQ. The CDR3 extends over 13 amino acids. Trimming shortened V by 0 bases and J by 11 bases, and 14 bases separated the two germline ends. The DNA of the CDR3 is TGCGCCAGCAGCTTGGAGGTACAGGCCAAGGCTTTCTTT. It codes for CASSLEVQAKAFF. Full variable domain (outside the CDR3, taken from reference TRBV5-1 and TRBJ1-1): KAGVTQTPRYLIKTRGQQVTLSCSPISGHRSVSWYQQTPGQGLQFLFEYFSETQRNKGNFPGRFSGRQFSNSRSEMNVSTLELGDSALYLCASSLEVQAKAFFGQGTRLTVV.

V gene TRBV3-1 (or the pseudogene TRBV3-2) combines with J gene TRBJ1-4, with TRBD1 identical over 7 bases. Germline V gene lookup returns CDR1 LGHDT and CDR2 YNNKEL (reference sequence). Losses at the gene ends were 2 bases for V and 6 bases for J; bases not matched to a gene: 6. The CDR3 runs 15 residues. The CDR3 nucleotides read TGTGCCAGCAGCCAACTACAGGGGATGGATGAAAAACTGTTTTTT. Its protein is CASSQLQGMDEKLFF.

This clone has a handful of counts. The chain combines TRBV19 with TRBJ2-2; D ambiguous. The germline CDR1 and CDR2 sequences are LNHDA and SQIVND (reference sequence). CDR3 length: 13 amino acids. V was shortened by 7 bases and J by 1 base, with 7 bases between the two germline ends. CDR3 nucleotide sequence: TGTGCCAGTACGGGTTGGAACACCGGGGAGCTGTTTTTT. As protein: CASTGWNTGELFF.

The V gene is TRBV7-2, the J gene TRBJ1-6, with a weak D call TRBD1 (5 bases). This CDR3 has 18 residues. V lost 5 bases, J lost 3 bases, and 20 bases lay in between. CDR1 and CDR2 (germline): SGHTA, FQGNSA. The CDR3 bases are TGTGCCAGCAGCACAAATTCAGGGTTGCTTCTCTATAATTCACCCCTCCACTTT. Encoded protein: CASSTNSGLLLYNSPLHF.

This chain links TRBV5-1 with TRBJ1-3, with 7 bases fitting TRBD1. The germline V gene has CDR1 SGHRS and CDR2 YFSETQ. This CDR3 comprises 15 residues. The junction had 4 bases not matched to a gene; V was cut back by 4 bases and J by 0 bases. The CDR3 nucleotides read TGCGCCAGCAGCCAGGGACAGTTCTCTGGAAACACCATATATTTT. Amino acids: CASSQGQFSGNTIYF.